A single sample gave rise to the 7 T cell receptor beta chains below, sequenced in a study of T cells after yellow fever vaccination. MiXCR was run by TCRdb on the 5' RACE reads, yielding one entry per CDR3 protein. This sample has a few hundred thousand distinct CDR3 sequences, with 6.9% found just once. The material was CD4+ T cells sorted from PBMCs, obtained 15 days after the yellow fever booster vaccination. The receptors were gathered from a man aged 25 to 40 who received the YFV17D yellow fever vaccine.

In DNA, the CDR3 is TGTGCCAGCAGCTCGGGATGGGAGACCCAGTACTTC. This translates into CASSSGWETQYF. The gene calls are TRBV5-5 and TRBJ2-5; tentatively, D is TRBD2 (5 bases). The ends were cut back, 3 bases at V and 5 bases at J, with 8 bases in the middle. Germline V gives CDR1 SGHKS, CDR2 YYEKEE (reference sequence). The CDR3 length is 12 residues.

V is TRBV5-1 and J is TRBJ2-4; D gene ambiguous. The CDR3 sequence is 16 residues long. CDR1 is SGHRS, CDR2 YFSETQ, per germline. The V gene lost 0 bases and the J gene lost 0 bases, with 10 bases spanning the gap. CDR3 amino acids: CASSLETALAKNIQYF. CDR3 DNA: TGCGCCAGCAGCTTGGAGACGGCCCTAGCCAAAAACATTCAGTACTTC. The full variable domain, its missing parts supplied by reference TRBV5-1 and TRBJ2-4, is KAGVTQTPRYLIKTRGQQVTLSCSPISGHRSVSWYQQTPGQGLQFLFEYFSETQRNKGNFPGRFSGRQFSNSRSEMNVSTLELGDSALYLCASSLETALAKNIQYFGAGTRLSVL.

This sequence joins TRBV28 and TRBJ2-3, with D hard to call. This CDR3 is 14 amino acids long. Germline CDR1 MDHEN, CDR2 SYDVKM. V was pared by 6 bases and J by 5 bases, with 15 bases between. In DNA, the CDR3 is TGTGCCAGCAGCCTCGGTCGGGCAAGAGATACGCAGTATTTT. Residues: CASSLGRARDTQYF. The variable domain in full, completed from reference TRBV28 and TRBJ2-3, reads DVKVTQSSRYLVKRTGEKVFLECVQDMDHENMFWYRQDPGLGLRLIYFSYDVKMKEKGDIPEGYSVSREKKERFSLILESASTNQTSMYLCASSLGRARDTQYFGPGTRLTVL.

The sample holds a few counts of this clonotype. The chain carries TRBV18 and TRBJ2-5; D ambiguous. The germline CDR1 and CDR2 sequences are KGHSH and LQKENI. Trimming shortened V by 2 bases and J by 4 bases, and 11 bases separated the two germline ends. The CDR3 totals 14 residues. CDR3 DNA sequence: TGTGCCAGCTCACCATCGAACAGTCGAGAGACCCAGTACTTC. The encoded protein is CASSPSNSRETQYF.

The CDR3 DNA reads as TGTGCCAGCAGCCATTGGATAGCGGGAGACGAGCAGTACTTC. Amino acid sequence: CASSHWIAGDEQYF. The chain joins TRBV3-1 to TRBJ2-7; 9 bases map to TRBD2. Per the germline V gene, CDR1 is LGHDT and CDR2 is YNNKEL (reference sequence). CDR3 length: 14 residues. The J segment lost 5 bases and the V segment lost 3 bases, leaving 5 bases of the junction unmatched.

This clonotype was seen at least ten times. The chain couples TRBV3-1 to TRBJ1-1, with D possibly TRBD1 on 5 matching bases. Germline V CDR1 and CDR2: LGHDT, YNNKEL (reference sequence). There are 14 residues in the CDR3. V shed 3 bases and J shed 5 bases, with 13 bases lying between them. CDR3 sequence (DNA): TGTGCCAGCAGCCAGCAGGGATATGGTACTGAAGCTTTCTTT. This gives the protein CASSQQGYGTEAFF.

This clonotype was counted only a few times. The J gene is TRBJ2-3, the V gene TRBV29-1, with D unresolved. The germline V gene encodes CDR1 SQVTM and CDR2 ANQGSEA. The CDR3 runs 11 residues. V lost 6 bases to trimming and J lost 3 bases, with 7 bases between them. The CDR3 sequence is CSVLVTDTQYF. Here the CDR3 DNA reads TGCAGCGTGCTAGTTACAGATACGCAGTATTTT.